A selection of T cell receptor beta chains follows, all from one sample in a study of T cell responses to AZD1222 COVID-19 vaccine. Measured with immunoSEQ multiplex PCR; TCRdb has only the in-frame clones, and not every one. This sample has some 160,000 clones, with more than 85% found just once. The starting material was peripheral blood, obtained on day 0 of AZD1222 vaccination. These receptors were taken from an adult in good health. CDR3s leave out the opening cysteine and the closing phenylalanine or tryptophan. Fields, in order: D gene, J gene, V gene, CDR3 protein. A D gene is named only where the DNA matches it firmly.

D gene: -; J gene: TRBJ2-7; V gene: TRBV30; CDR3 protein: AWSPGHYYEQY
D gene: -; J gene: TRBJ2-1; V gene: TRBV7-2; CDR3 protein: ASSLVPSSYNEQF
D gene: -; J gene: TRBJ1-2; V gene: TRBV5-1; CDR3 protein: ASSLGNYGYT
D gene: TRBD1; J gene: TRBJ2-7; V gene: TRBV30; CDR3 protein: AWSDPGQSQGTTYEQY
D gene: -; J gene: TRBJ2-7; V gene: TRBV20-1; CDR3 protein: SASVILYEQY
D gene: -; J gene: TRBJ1-5; V gene: TRBV28; CDR3 protein: ASSTTGEMPYSNQPQH
D gene: -; J gene: TRBJ2-6; V gene: TRBV7-6; CDR3 protein: ASSLVGQSGANVLT
D gene: -; J gene: TRBJ1-1; V gene: TRBV14; CDR3 protein: ASSHTGIGAF
D gene: -; J gene: TRBJ2-2; V gene: TRBV5-1; CDR3 protein: ASKGGDTGELF
D gene: TRBD1; J gene: TRBJ2-6; V gene: TRBV7-8; CDR3 protein: ASSSIGQGAGGANVLT
D gene: -; J gene: TRBJ1-4; V gene: TRBV7-9; CDR3 protein: ASSLGLPNEKLF
D gene: TRBD1; J gene: TRBJ2-2; V gene: TRBV18; CDR3 protein: ASSSGQGKVGELF
D gene: -; J gene: TRBJ2-7; V gene: TRBV28; CDR3 protein: ASSVGAAYEQY
D gene: TRBD2; J gene: TRBJ2-1; V gene: TRBV28; CDR3 protein: ASSPGGPSEQF
D gene: -; J gene: TRBJ2-3; V gene: TRBV3-1/TRBV3-2; CDR3 protein: ASSTTGGQRGFDTDTQY
D gene: TRBD1; J gene: TRBJ1-2; V gene: TRBV24-1; CDR3 protein: ATSDSTGAGGYT
D gene: -; J gene: TRBJ2-7; V gene: TRBV11-2; CDR3 protein: ASSLDLKLLSYEQY
D gene: TRBD2; J gene: TRBJ2-2; V gene: TRBV2; CDR3 protein: ASRRAGGPGTGELF
D gene: -; J gene: TRBJ2-1; V gene: TRBV10-1; CDR3 protein: ASSERPYNEQF
D gene: -; J gene: TRBJ1-6; V gene: TRBV6-2/TRBV6-3; CDR3 protein: ASSVGRENSPLH
D gene: TRBD1; J gene: TRBJ2-2; V gene: TRBV24-1; CDR3 protein: ATSETGGLAGELF
D gene: -; J gene: TRBJ2-1; V gene: TRBV11-2; CDR3 protein: ASSQSGTPYNEQF